These 6 T cell receptor beta chains were all obtained from the same sample, sequenced in a study of CD8+ T cells in alopecia areata. Reverse transcribed after extraction, RNA yielded cDNA as the sequencing template. Measured with immunoSEQ multiplex PCR; TCRdb has only the in-frame clones, and not every one. The sample lists about 37,000 clones, around 57% occurring once. The authors sorted CD4+ cells into CD25+CD127- cells for four or five patients. Sequencing was done on a sample of CD4+ Tregs sorted from blood. The origin of the receptors is a human donor with alopecia areata.

The chain recombines TRBV30 with TRBJ1-1; TRBD1 might be the D (5 bases). Trimming took 4 bases from V and 4 from J, leaving 7 bases between them. The CDR3 is made up of 11 amino acids. The germline V gene encodes CDR1 GTSNPN and CDR2 SVGIG (reference sequence). CDR3 region: CAWKGATEAFF. Written as DNA, the CDR3 is TGTGCCTGGAAAGGGGCCACTGAAGCTTTCTTT. Full variable domain (outside the CDR3, taken from reference TRBV30 and TRBJ1-1): SQTIHQWPATLVQPVGSPLSLECTVEGTSNPNLYWYRQAAGRGLQLLFYSVGIGQISSEVPQNLSASRPQDRQFILSSKKLLLSDSGFYLCAWKGATEAFFGQGTRLTVV.

In its sample, this clone was seen a few times. A read error may account for a junction end that differs from germline. The chain carries TRBV4-1 and TRBJ2-5; D remains ambiguous. This CDR3 is 14 amino acids long. Germline-derived CDR1 and CDR2 are MGHRA and YSYEKL. The CDR3, as DNA: TGTGCCAGCAGCCTTGGAGCACTTCAAGAGACCCAGTACTTC. As protein: CASSLGALQETQYF.

The chain has TRBV9 and TRBJ2-3; unclear D gene. Trimming pared 1 base from V and 0 bases from J, leaving 9 bases between. CDR1 SGDLS and CDR2 YYNGEE come from the germline V gene. The CDR3 is 15 amino acids. The CDR3 DNA is TGTGCCAGCAGCGTAACCCCTTCTAGCACAGATACGCAGTATTTT. As protein: CASSVTPSSTDTQYF.

The rearrangement links TRBV4-3 to TRBJ2-4; the D gene is possibly TRBD2 (5 bases). Germline V gene lookup returns CDR1 LGHNA and CDR2 YSLEER. The CDR3 loop spans 15 amino acids. Trimming cost V 4 bases and J 0 bases, with 10 bases left between them. CDR3 coding DNA: TGCGCCAGCAGCCCAGGAGGCCTAGCCAAAAACATTCAGTACTTC. Encoded protein: CASSPGGLAKNIQYF.

The gene calls are TRBV5-4 and TRBJ2-3, with 9 bases fitting TRBD2. The CDR3 consists of 18 residues. After removal of 0 bases from V and 0 bases from J, the junction contained 8 bases not matched to a gene. Germline CDR1 and CDR2: SGHNT and YYREEE (reference sequence). The CDR3 DNA is TGTGCCAGCAGCTTGGGCCTAGCGGGGAGAACTAGCACAGATACGCAGTATTTT. Its protein is CASSLGLAGRTSTDTQYF.

This clone turned up a few times. The chain is built from TRBV21-1 and TRBJ2-3; the listed D gene, TRBD2, was not tested against the DNA. TRBV21-1 is deemed a pseudogene. This CDR3 is 20 amino acids long. The CDR3 DNA reads as TGTGCCAGCAGCCACCCTACAAAAAAACTAGCGGGGACTAGCACAGATACGCAGTATTTT. Protein: CASSHPTKKLAGTSTDTQYF.